The next 25 T cell receptor beta chains were all read from a single sample in a study of siplizumab effects on memory and regulatory T cells. Clones were read by immunoSEQ multiplex PCR, and TCRdb kept only the in-frame ones, dropping some. The table records fewer than 120,000 clones, roughly 92% of them present only once. The material sequenced was CD4+ T cells sorted from blood. These TCRs come from a human donor in good health.

This chain joins TRBV6-5 and TRBJ2-7; 10 positions match TRBD2. The CDR3 has 16 residues. Germline trimming cut 6 bases from V and 4 bases from J; bases unmatched to any gene: 12. The V gene's germline CDR1 is MNHEY and CDR2 SVGAGI. The CDR3 protein is CASRYGTSGMVYEQYF. DNA of the CDR3: TGTGCCAGCAGGTACGGAACTAGCGGGATGGTGTACGAGCAGTACTTC.

This chain uses TRBV6-6 with TRBJ1-2; the D is unclear. Germline assignment: CDR1 MNHNY and CDR2 SVGAGI (reference sequence). Trimming stripped 7 bases from V and 5 bases from J, with 2 bases between. The CDR3 has 9 residues. CDR3 sequence reads: CASTYGYTF. CDR3 in DNA: TGTGCCAGCACTTATGGCTACACCTTC.

This chain uses TRBV6-1 with TRBJ2-2; D ambiguous. The V gene's germline CDR1 is MNHNS and CDR2 SASEGT. This CDR3 is 14 amino acids long. Trimming took 7 bases from V and 5 from J, leaving 14 bases between them. CDR3 sequence reads: CASTPTLKTGELFF. CDR3 in DNA: TGTGCCAGCACCCCCACACTAAAAACCGGGGAGCTGTTTTTT.

The V call is TRBV7-3, the J call TRBJ1-2; 8 nucleotides line up with TRBD1. There are 14 residues in the CDR3. Germline-derived CDR1 and CDR2 are SGHTA and FQGTGA. V trimming: 2 bases; J trimming: 2 bases; junction bases outside the gene matches: 1. The CDR3, as DNA: TGTGCCAGCAGCTTAGGGACAGGAAACTATGGCTACACCTTC. Translating it yields CASSLGTGNYGYTF.

V is TRBV18 and J is TRBJ2-1, with D tentatively TRBD2 (5 bases). The CDR3 totals 16 residues. Trimming stripped 3 bases from V and 0 bases from J, with 12 bases between. Germline V gives CDR1 KGHSH, CDR2 LQKENI. The CDR3 sequence is CASSPGGSSSYNEQFF. CDR3 bases: TGTGCCAGCTCACCTGGCGGGTCGAGCTCCTACAATGAGCAGTTCTTC.

The chain uses TRBV7-2 and TRBJ2-5; tentatively, D is TRBD1 (6 bases). The CDR3 runs to 16 residues. With 1 base removed from V and 2 bases from J, the gap between germline ends came to 14 bases. Germline lookup yields CDR1 SGHTA and CDR2 FQGNSA. CDR3 protein: CASSLGHGTFQETQYF. The DNA for the CDR3 is TGTGCCAGCAGCTTAGGACACGGGACATTTCAAGAGACCCAGTACTTC.

V and J are TRBV19 and TRBJ1-3; 11 nucleotides agree with TRBD1. The germline V gene has CDR1 LNHDA and CDR2 SQIVND (reference sequence). Trimming at V came to 8 bases and at J to 1 base, leaving 4 bases not matched to a gene. The CDR3 consists of 15 residues. CDR3 sequence reads: CASSGQGESGNTIYF. Written as DNA, the CDR3 is TGTGCCAGTTCGGGACAGGGGGAATCTGGAAACACCATATATTTT.

This clone occurred once. The J gene is TRBJ2-1, the V gene TRBV19; the D is unclear. Germline loops: CDR1 LNHDA, CDR2 SQIVND (reference sequence). The ends were cut back, 10 bases at V and 0 bases at J, with 19 bases in the middle. The CDR3 extends over 16 amino acids. The CDR3 DNA follows: TGTGCCACTTCGTCTCCGGGCGGAAGCTCCTACAATGAGCAGTTCTTC. Translated: CATSSPGGSSYNEQFF.

V usage is TRBV2 and J usage is TRBJ1-5, with TRBD1 matching 10 bases. The length of the CDR3 is 14 residues. J lost 2 bases, V lost 8 bases, and 3 bases had no gene match. Germline loops: CDR1 SNHLY, CDR2 FYNNEI. CDR3 region: CASLGTGGNQPQHF. DNA for the CDR3: TGTGCCAGCCTGGGGACAGGGGGCAATCAGCCCCAGCATTTT.

The chain has TRBV28 and TRBJ1-1, with D perhaps TRBD1 (6 bases). The V end lost 4 bases, the J end lost 5 bases, and 8 bases lay between the germline ends. This CDR3 has 12 amino acids. Germline-derived CDR1 and CDR2 are MDHEN and SYDVKM. The CDR3 here is CASSSQGTEAFF. In DNA, the CDR3 is TGTGCCAGCAGTTCCCAGGGGACTGAAGCTTTCTTT.

V gene TRBV7-9 combines with J gene TRBJ1-4, with D tentatively TRBD1 (6 bases). V lost 5 bases and J lost 4, with 11 bases in between. Germline V lookup: CDR1 SEHNR, CDR2 FQNEAQ (reference sequence). The CDR3 runs to 14 residues. The CDR3 DNA reads as TGTGCCAGCAGCCTGACAGGAAATAATGAAAAACTGTTTTTT. Translated: CASSLTGNNEKLFF.

CDR3 protein: CASSQERTGGNYEQYF. The CDR3 DNA sequence: TGCGCCAGCAGCCAAGAGCGGACAGGGGGAAACTACGAGCAGTACTTC. The rearrangement links TRBV4-1 to TRBJ2-7; 10 nucleotides agree with TRBD1. In germline, CDR1 is MGHRA, CDR2 YSYEKL. V lost 0 bases, J lost 3 bases, and 5 bases stayed unmatched. The CDR3 sequence is 16 residues long.

V usage is TRBV6-1 and J usage is TRBJ2-1; TRBD2 matches 7 bases. Germline CDR1 and CDR2: MNHNS and SASEGT. The CDR3 has 16 residues. V trimming: 1 base; J trimming: 1 base; junction bases outside the gene matches: 4. The CDR3 loop reads CASSEVAGRSYNEQFF. DNA of the CDR3: TGTGCCAGCAGTGAAGTAGCGGGCCGATCCTACAATGAGCAGTTCTTC.

The gene calls are TRBV5-1 and TRBJ1-2, with D perhaps matching TRBD1 (6 bases). This CDR3 region has 14 residues. Between the trimmed V and J ends, which lost 0 bases and 4 bases, there was a span of 10 bases. The germline V gene has CDR1 SGHRS and CDR2 YFSETQ. The CDR3 DNA reads TGCGCCAGCAGCTTGGGCCAGGGGTCCTATGGCTACACCTTC. This sequence encodes CASSLGQGSYGYTF.

The rearrangement joins TRBV5-1 to TRBJ1-5; 8 bases map to TRBD1. The CDR3 extends over 15 amino acids. Germline CDR1 reads SGHRS; CDR2 reads YFSETQ. With 4 bases clipped from V and 4 bases from J, the junction kept 7 bases outside the gene matches. The CDR3 here is CASSALGDRNQPQHF. The DNA of the CDR3 is TGCGCCAGCAGCGCATTAGGGGACAGGAATCAGCCCCAGCATTTT.

Only one count was recorded for this clone. V and J are TRBV19 and TRBJ2-1, with 9 nucleotides matching TRBD2. V dropped 8 bases and J dropped 0; count of bases not matched to a gene: 5. The CDR3 consists of 15 residues. Germline values: CDR1 LNHDA, CDR2 SQIVND (reference sequence). CDR3 region: CASDSGSSSYNEQFF. Written as DNA, the CDR3 is TGTGCCAGTGATAGCGGGAGTAGCTCCTACAATGAGCAGTTCTTC.

The chain joins TRBV20-1 to TRBJ1-6, with 8 bases fitting TRBD1. In germline, CDR1 is DFQATT, CDR2 SNEGSKA (reference sequence). After removal of 1 base from V and 18 bases from J, the junction contained 5 bases not matched to a gene. This CDR3 region has 11 residues. CDR3 coding DNA: TGCAGTGCTAGAGTACGGGACAGGTGCCACTTT. It specifies CSARVRDRCHF.

The chain employs TRBV7-9 and TRBJ2-7; tentatively, D is TRBD2 (5 bases). Trimming removed 1 base from V and 6 bases from J, with 10 bases in between. CDR1 and CDR2 (germline): SEHNR, FQNEAQ (reference sequence). This CDR3 contains 13 residues. CDR3 sequence: CASSLVEGAEQYF. The CDR3 bases are TGTGCCAGCAGCTTAGTTGAGGGAGCCGAGCAGTACTTC. Full variable domain (outside the CDR3, taken from reference TRBV7-9 and TRBJ2-7): DTGVSQNPRHKITKRGQNVTFRCDPISEHNRLYWYRQTLGQGPEFLTYFQNEAQLEKSRLLSDRFSAERPKGSFSTLEIQRTEQGDSAMYLCASSLVEGAEQYFGPGTRLTVT.

V and J are TRBV9 and TRBJ1-2; 8 nucleotides line up with TRBD1. Germline V gene sequence: CDR1 SGDLS, CDR2 YYNGEE. The J segment lost 1 base and the V segment lost 4 bases, leaving 15 bases of the junction unmatched. This CDR3 has 18 amino acids. The CDR3 coding sequence is TGTGCCAGCAGCATGACAGGGGCTCTGATGATGGGTAACTATGGCTACACCTTC. Protein sequence: CASSMTGALMMGNYGYTF.

V usage is TRBV7-8 and J usage is TRBJ2-3; possible D gene TRBD2, 5 bases. V gave up 0 bases and J gave up 4 bases, with 5 bases separating them. The CDR3 is made up of 13 amino acids. Germline V gene sequence: CDR1 SGHVS, CDR2 FQNEAQ. The CDR3: CASSLAGADTQYF. In nucleotides, the CDR3 is TGTGCCAGCAGCTTAGCGGGAGCAGATACGCAGTATTTT. Variable domain in full (rest from reference TRBV7-8 and TRBJ2-3): GAGVSQSPRYKVAKRGQDVALRCDPISGHVSLFWYQQALGQGPEFLTYFQNEAQLDKSGLPSDRFFAERPEGSVSTLKIQRTQQEDSAVYLCASSLAGADTQYFGPGTRLTVL.

This chain connects TRBV10-3 to TRBJ2-7, with unresolved D. The germline V and J ends were trimmed by 2 bases and 4 bases, with 9 bases remaining between them. The CDR3 sequence is 13 residues long. Germline values: CDR1 ENHRY, CDR2 SYGVKD. The CDR3 DNA follows: TGTGCCATCAGTGAGCAGAATCAGTACGAGCAGTACTTC. This encodes CAISEQNQYEQYF.

The genes are TRBV18 and TRBJ2-7, with 7 bases aligning to TRBD1. The CDR3 is 14 amino acids. Germline CDR1 is KGHSH and CDR2 is LQKENI. Trimming removed 3 bases from V and 2 bases from J; junction bases left unmatched: 4. The CDR3 reads CASSPGQITYEQYF. The CDR3 DNA reads as TGTGCCAGCTCACCGGGACAGATCACCTACGAGCAGTACTTC.

The J gene is TRBJ2-2, the V gene TRBV9; 7 positions agree with TRBD2. This CDR3 comprises 16 residues. V was pared by 3 bases and J by 1 base, with 6 bases of the junction left unmatched. Per the germline V gene, CDR1 is SGDLS and CDR2 is YYNGEE. This CDR3 reads CASSARGDGNTGELFF. Here the CDR3 DNA reads TGTGCCAGCAGCGCCCGGGGGGACGGGAACACCGGGGAGCTGTTTTTT.

The chain joins TRBV2 to TRBJ2-7; D gene uncertain. CDR1 and CDR2 from the germline V gene are SNHLY and FYNNEI. Trimming took 0 bases from V and 7 from J, leaving 10 bases between them. The CDR3 runs 13 residues. The CDR3 sequence: CASSEAEVGEQYF. CDR3 coding DNA: TGTGCCAGCAGTGAAGCGGAAGTAGGGGAGCAGTACTTC.

This clone was picked up one time. The chain joins TRBV27 to TRBJ2-7, with D perhaps matching TRBD1 (6 bases). The V gene lost 8 bases and the J gene lost 3 bases, with 17 bases spanning the gap. In germline, CDR1 is MNHEY, CDR2 SMNVEV (reference sequence). There are 14 residues in the CDR3. The CDR3 DNA is TGTGCCAGCGCGGACAGCCGAGGGGTCTACGAGCAGTACTTC. This gives the protein CASADSRGVYEQYF.